The TCR beta chain described here comes from a study of CD8 T cells in ankylosing spondylitis. Study-level results: Before this, some motif variants had been reported in reactive arthritis synovial fluid and blood. It appeared that ankylosing spondylitis blood was characterized by a TCR beta motif of 8 or 9 highly homologous variants. Reportedly, disease-linked clones are significantly enriched in ankylosing spondylitis patients' matched synovial fluid.

The TCR beta libraries were generated through quantitative 5'-RACE incorporating molecular barcodes. TCRdb re-called the 5' RACE reads through MiXCR, storing one row per CDR3 protein. The data show hundreds of thousands of distinct CDR3 sequences, with approximately 10% seen just once and 20% to 25% held by the top ten. Germline assignment: CDR1 SGHRS and CDR2 YFSETQ. V lost 4 bases and J lost 7, with 12 bases in between. This CDR3 has 13 amino acids. This clonotype was detected many times. Antigen: not known. This TCR derives from a male donor with ankylosing spondylitis or in good health (not recorded which). The rearrangement uses TRBV5-1 and TRBJ2-1; D possibly matches TRBD1 or TRBD2 (5 bases each). Sequencing was carried out using blood, either unsorted or a sorted T cell fraction (not recorded which). In DNA form, the CDR3 reads TGCGCCAGCAGCAGGGACCTAGGGAATGAGCAGTTCTTC. Its translation: CASSRDLGNEQFF.